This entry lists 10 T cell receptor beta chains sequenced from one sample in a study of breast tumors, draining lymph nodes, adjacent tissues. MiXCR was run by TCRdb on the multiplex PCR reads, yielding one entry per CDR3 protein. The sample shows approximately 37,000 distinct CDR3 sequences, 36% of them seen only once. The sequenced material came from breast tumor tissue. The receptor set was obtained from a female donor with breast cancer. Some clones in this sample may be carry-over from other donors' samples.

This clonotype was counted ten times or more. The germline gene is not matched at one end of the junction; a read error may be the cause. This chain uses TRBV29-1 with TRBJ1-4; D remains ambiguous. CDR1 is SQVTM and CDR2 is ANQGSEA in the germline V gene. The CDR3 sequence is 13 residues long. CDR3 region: CNVDGGSNEKLFF. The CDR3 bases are TGCAACGTTGATGGTGGGAGCAATGAAAAACTGTTTTTT. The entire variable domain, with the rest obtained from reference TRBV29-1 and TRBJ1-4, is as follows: SAVISQKPSRDICQRGTSLTIQCQVDSQVTMMFWYRQQPGQSLTLIATANQGSEATYESGFVIDKFPISRPNLTFSTLTVSNMSPEDSSIYLCNVDGGSNEKLFFGSGTQLSVL.

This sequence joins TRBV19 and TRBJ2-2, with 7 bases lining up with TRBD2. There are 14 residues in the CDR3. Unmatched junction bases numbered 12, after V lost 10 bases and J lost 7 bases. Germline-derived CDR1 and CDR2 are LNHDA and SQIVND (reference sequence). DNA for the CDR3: TGTGCCACCAGGTGGCGGGAGTTATTCGGGGAGCTGTTTTTT. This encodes CATRWRELFGELFF.

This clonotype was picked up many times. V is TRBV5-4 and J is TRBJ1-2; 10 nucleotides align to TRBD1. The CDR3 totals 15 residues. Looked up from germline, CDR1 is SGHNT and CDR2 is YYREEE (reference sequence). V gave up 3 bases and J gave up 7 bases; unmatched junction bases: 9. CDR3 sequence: CASSSRDRGWAGYTF. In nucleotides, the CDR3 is TGTGCCAGCAGCTCCCGGGACAGGGGTTGGGCTGGCTACACCTTC.

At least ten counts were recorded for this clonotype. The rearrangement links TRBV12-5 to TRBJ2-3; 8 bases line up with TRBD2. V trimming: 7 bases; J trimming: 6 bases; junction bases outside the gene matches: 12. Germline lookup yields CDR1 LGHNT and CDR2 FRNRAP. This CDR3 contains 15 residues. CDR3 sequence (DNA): TGTGCTAGTGCCCCCCCCTCGGAGCGGGAGGATACGCAGTATTTT. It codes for CASAPPSEREDTQYF.

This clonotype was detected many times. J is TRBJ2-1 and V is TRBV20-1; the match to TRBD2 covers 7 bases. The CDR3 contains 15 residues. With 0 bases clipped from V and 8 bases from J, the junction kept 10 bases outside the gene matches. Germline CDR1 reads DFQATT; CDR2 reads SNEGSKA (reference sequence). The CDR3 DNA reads TGCAGTGCTAGAGATAGGCTGACTAGCTCTCATGAGCAGTTCTTC. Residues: CSARDRLTSSHEQFF.

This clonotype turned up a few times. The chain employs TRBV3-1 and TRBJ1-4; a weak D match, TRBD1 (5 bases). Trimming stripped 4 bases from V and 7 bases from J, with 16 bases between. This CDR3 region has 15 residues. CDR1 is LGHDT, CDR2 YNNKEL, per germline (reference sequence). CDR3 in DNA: TGTGCCAGCAGCCCGAGAGTCCAGGGAGGTGAAAAACTGTTTTTT. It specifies CASSPRVQGGEKLFF.

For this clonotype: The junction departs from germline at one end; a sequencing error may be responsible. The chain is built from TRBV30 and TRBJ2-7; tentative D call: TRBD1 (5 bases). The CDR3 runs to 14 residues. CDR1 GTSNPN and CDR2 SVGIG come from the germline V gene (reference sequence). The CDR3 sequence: CAWSVGPGSSEQYF. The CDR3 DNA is TGTGCCTGGAGTGTAGGTCCAGGGTCCTCCGAGCAGTACTTC.

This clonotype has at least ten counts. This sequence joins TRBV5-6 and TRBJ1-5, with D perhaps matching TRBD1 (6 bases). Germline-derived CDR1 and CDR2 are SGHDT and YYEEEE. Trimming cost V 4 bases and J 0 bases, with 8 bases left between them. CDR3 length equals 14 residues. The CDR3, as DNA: TGTGCCAGCAGCGGACAGAGTAGCAATCAGCCCCAGCATTTT. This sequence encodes CASSGQSSNQPQHF. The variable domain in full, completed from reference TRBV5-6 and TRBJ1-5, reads DAGVTQSPTHLIKTRGQQVTLRCSPKSGHDTVSWYQQALGQGPQFIFQYYEEEERQRGNFPDRFSGHQFPNYSSELNVNALLLGDSALYLCASSGQSSNQPQHFGDGTRLSIL.

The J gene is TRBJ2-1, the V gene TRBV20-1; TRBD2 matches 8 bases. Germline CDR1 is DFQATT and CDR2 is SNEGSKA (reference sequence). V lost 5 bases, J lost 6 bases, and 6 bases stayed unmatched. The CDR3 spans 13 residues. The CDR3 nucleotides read TGCAGTGCTGCCATTAGCGGGACCAATGAGCAGTTCTTC. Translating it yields CSAAISGTNEQFF.

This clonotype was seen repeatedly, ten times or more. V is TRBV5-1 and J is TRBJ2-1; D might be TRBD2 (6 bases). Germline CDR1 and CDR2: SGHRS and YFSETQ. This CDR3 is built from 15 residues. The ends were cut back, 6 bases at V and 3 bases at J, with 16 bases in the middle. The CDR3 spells CASKSGEKLYNEQFF. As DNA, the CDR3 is TGCGCCAGCAAGTCGGGGGAAAAACTCTACAATGAGCAGTTCTTC. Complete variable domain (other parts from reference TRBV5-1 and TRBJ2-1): KAGVTQTPRYLIKTRGQQVTLSCSPISGHRSVSWYQQTPGQGLQFLFEYFSETQRNKGNFPGRFSGRQFSNSRSEMNVSTLELGDSALYLCASKSGEKLYNEQFFGPGTRLTVL.